This TCR beta chain is drawn from a study of T-cell memory formation after mild COVID-19. Study in general: TCR clusters mostly belonged to single donors.

Via MiXCR, TCRdb re-called the 5' RACE reads, giving one row per CDR3 protein. Among hundreds of thousands of distinct CDR3 sequences, approximately 15% were seen once, and the ten largest hold roughly 21%. The CDR3 extends over 12 amino acids. Trimming left V 3 bases short and J 1 base short, with 6 bases between. Per germline, CDR1 SQVTM and CDR2 ANQGSEA. This clonotype showed up just a few times. Sample: PBMCs or a T cell subset sorted from them (not recorded which). V usage is TRBV29-1 and J usage is TRBJ2-5; D is uncertain. The TCR was taken from a man younger than 30 who had mild COVID-19 (a few samples of this study predate the infection). Cell type and time point are not known. The DNA for the CDR3 is TGCAGCGTTGACCGGAGCCAAGAGACCCAGTACTTC. This codes for CSVDRSQETQYF.